The source of this T cell receptor (beta chain) is a study of cytomegalovirus exposure and HLA in healthy donors. Overall study results and limits: For most TCR beta V segments, an earlier analysis put the productive rate at about 87% or about 30% of the time. The classifier reportedly diagnosed cytomegalovirus status with high sensitivity and specificity. The investigators catalogued 160 or so TCR beta chains as cytomegalovirus-associated.

The sample holds one count of this clone. The target antigen is unknown. PCR primers comprised 60 Vbeta and 13 Jbeta primers. Repertoires were generated with immunoSEQ multiplex PCR, while TCRdb's copy carries only in-frame clones and drops some. The sample lists roughly 150,000 clones, around 80% occurring once. The CDR3 spans 14 residues. This clonotype was obtained from a woman aged 18-29 years in good health and CMV-seronegative. The sequencing input was PBMCs. The chain recombines TRBV1 with TRBJ2-7; the table's D call of TRBD2 was not tested on the DNA. TRBV1 is a recognized pseudogene. CDR3 amino acids: CTSSQGRSSYEQYF. The DNA for the CDR3 is TGCACCAGCAGCCAGGGGAGAAGCTCCTACGAGCAGTACTTC.